A single sample is the source of the 20 T cell receptor beta chains below, sequenced in a study of CD8+CD57+ T cells in acquired aplastic anemia. Genomic DNA provided the template from which TCR beta VDJ and CDR3 profiles were obtained. Each CDR3 protein is one row after TCRdb ran MiXCR on the reads. The sample carries about 220,000 distinct CDR3 sequences, 34% recorded once. Sequencing was carried out using sorted CD4+, CD8+, or CD8+CD57+ T cells (not recorded which) from PBMCs. These receptors were taken from a human donor in good health, serving as a control.

This clonotype has a single count. One base away lies a much larger clone, so this may be a sequencing read error. This rearrangement joins TRBV19 to TRBJ2-2; perhaps TRBD2 as D (7 bases). Germline CDR1 and CDR2: LNHDA and SQIVND (reference sequence). The CDR3 runs to 15 residues. CDR3 bases: TGTGCCAGTAGTAGGGGAGGGGGGAACACCGGGGAGCTGTCTTTT. This codes for CASSRGGGNTGELSF. The variable domain in full, with the rest retrieved from reference TRBV19 and TRBJ2-2, is DGGITQSPKYLFRKEGQNVTLSCEQNLNHDAMYWYRQDPGQGLRLIYYSQIVNDFQKGDIAEGYSVSREKKESFPLTVTSAQKNPTAFYLCASSRGGGNTGELSFGEGSRLTVL.

V usage is TRBV3-1 and J usage is TRBJ2-3; 8 nucleotides align to TRBD2. J gave up 4 bases and V 3 bases, and 3 bases lay outside the gene matches. Germline loops: CDR1 LGHDT, CDR2 YNNKEL (reference sequence). The CDR3 has 14 residues. The CDR3 sequence is CASSQGLGADTQYF. The CDR3 region has the DNA TGTGCCAGCAGCCAGGGACTAGGTGCAGATACGCAGTATTTT.

This clonotype was detected once. Its ends do not fully match the called genes, so a read error is possible. The CDR3 coding sequence is TGTGCCAGCGGCCAACAGGGGGCGTCGGATTCACCCCTCCACTTT. This encodes CASGQQGASDSPLHF. This chain uses TRBV3-1 with TRBJ1-6; 9 bases are shared with TRBD1. Per germline, CDR1 LGHDT and CDR2 YNNKEL (reference sequence). The CDR3 totals 15 residues.

In this sample, this clonotype turned up a few times. This chain joins TRBV11-3 and TRBJ2-2; D is unclear. The germline V and J ends were trimmed by 3 bases and 3 bases, with 5 bases remaining between them. Germline lookup yields CDR1 SGHNT and CDR2 YENEEA. The CDR3 consists of 13 residues. CDR3 sequence: CASSFWDTGELFF. CDR3 in DNA: TGTGCCAGCAGCTTCTGGGACACCGGGGAGCTGTTTTTT. Supplemented by reference TRBV11-3 and TRBJ2-2, the full variable domain reads EAGVVQSPRYKIIEKKQPVAFWCNPISGHNTLYWYLQNLGQGPELLIRYENEEAVDDSQLPKDRFSAERLKGVDSTLKIQPAELGDSAVYLCASSFWDTGELFFGEGSRLTVL.

This clonotype was detected ten times or more. V and J are TRBV2 and TRBJ2-7; no clear D. The CDR3 consists of 14 residues. Trimming cost V 7 bases and J 1 base, with 14 bases left between them. Germline V gene lookup returns CDR1 SNHLY and CDR2 FYNNEI. In DNA form, the CDR3 reads TGTGCCAGCACCCCCCATTTGTATTCCTACGAGCAGTACTTC. Residues: CASTPHLYSYEQYF.

This clonotype was detected only a few times. This chain connects TRBV2 to TRBJ2-5; possibly TRBD2 for D (6 bases). The CDR3 runs 14 residues. Germline CDR1 is SNHLY and CDR2 is FYNNEI. The germline V and J ends were trimmed by 8 bases and 4 bases, with 17 bases remaining between them. CDR3 loop: CASSPTGGRETQYF. For the CDR3, the DNA is TGTGCCAGCTCACCGACTGGAGGGCGAGAGACCCAGTACTTC.

The sample holds a few counts of this clonotype. The rearrangement joins TRBV30 to TRBJ2-7, with a tentative D call TRBD2 (5 bases). Trimming took off 0 bases at V and 5 bases at J, with 14 bases between the two ends. Germline CDR1 and CDR2: GTSNPN and SVGIG (reference sequence). CDR3 length equals 14 residues. CDR3 DNA: TGTGCCTGGAGTGTAGGTGGGAGTAGCCACGAGCAGTACTTC. Translated: CAWSVGGSSHEQYF.

The V call is TRBV7-3, the J call TRBJ2-3; the D gene is possibly TRBD1 (6 bases). CDR1 and CDR2 from the germline V gene are SGHTA and FQGTGA. The CDR3 has 14 amino acids. V was pared by 3 bases and J by 9 bases, with 16 bases between. CDR3 residues: CASSLGGPGDTQYF. For the CDR3, the DNA is TGTGCCAGCAGCTTGGGCGGGCCAGGGGACACGCAGTATTTT.

The rearrangement links TRBV15 to TRBJ2-7; TRBD2 matches at 15 bases. The CDR3 extends over 16 amino acids. After removal of 4 bases from V and 9 bases from J, the junction contained 10 bases not matched to a gene. Germline CDR1 is LNHNV and CDR2 is YYDKDF (reference sequence). CDR3 in DNA: TGTGCCACCAGCAATGGACTAGCGGGAGGGTGGGGCGTGCAGTACTTC. This sequence encodes CATSNGLAGGWGVQYF.

A few counts support this clonotype. The rearrangement links TRBV24-1 to TRBJ1-4; perhaps TRBD1 as D (6 bases). Trimming cost V 10 bases and J 4 bases, with 24 bases left between them. From germline, CDR1 is KGHDR and CDR2 SFDVKD. This CDR3 comprises 17 residues. CDR3 protein: CATLNPEPQGGNEKLFF. The CDR3 coding sequence is TGTGCCACGTTGAACCCGGAGCCACAGGGTGGTAATGAAAAACTGTTTTTT.

This clonotype has only a few counts. The gene calls are TRBV2 and TRBJ1-2; 7 positions match TRBD1. The CDR3 is 20 amino acids. V lost 0 bases, J lost 0 bases, and 16 bases stayed unmatched. Germline CDR1 SNHLY, CDR2 FYNNEI. The CDR3 bases are TGTGCCAGCAGTGAAGCGCACCGGGACAGACGGAGCCACCCTAACTATGGCTACACCTTC. It yields the protein CASSEAHRDRRSHPNYGYTF.

In this sample, this clonotype turned up many times. The chain combines TRBV10-3 with TRBJ2-4; 8 positions agree with TRBD2. Unmatched junction bases numbered 0, after V lost 3 bases and J lost 8 bases. This CDR3 comprises 12 residues. CDR1 ENHRY and CDR2 SYGVKD come from the germline V gene. Here the CDR3 DNA reads TGTGCCATCAGTGAAGCGGGAGACATTCAGTACTTC. Translating gives CAISEAGDIQYF.

Concerning this clonotype: One end of the junction varies from germline; a read error may be responsible. V gene TRBV2 combines with J gene TRBJ2-7; 7 bases agree with TRBD1. CDR1 and CDR2 (germline): SNHLY, FYNNEI. The CDR3 spans 15 residues. The CDR3 DNA follows: TGTGCCAGCAGTCGACAGGGCCGCACCTCCTATGAGCAGTACTTC. Its protein is CASSRQGRTSYEQYF.

The chain links TRBV5-1 to TRBJ2-5; 9 nucleotides align to TRBD2. The CDR3 spans 14 residues. The J segment lost 9 bases and the V segment lost 4 bases, leaving 10 bases of the junction unmatched. Per the germline V gene, CDR1 is SGHRS and CDR2 is YFSETQ. CDR3 nucleotide sequence: TGCGCCAGCAGCGTAGGGGGACTAGCTGAGGCCCAGTACTTC. This codes for CASSVGGLAEAQYF.

This clonotype was observed many times. This chain uses TRBV6-5 with TRBJ2-5, with D unclear. This CDR3 spans 12 amino acids. The germline V and J ends were trimmed by 8 bases and 0 bases, with 7 bases remaining between them. CDR1 is MNHEY, CDR2 SVGAGI, per germline. The CDR3 is CASSLYQETQYF. In nucleotides, the CDR3 is TGTGCCAGCTCTCTGTACCAAGAGACCCAGTACTTC.

This clonotype was counted many times. Here the CDR3 DNA reads TGTGCCAGCGGGGGACAGGGAAAAAACATTCAGTACTTC. Translated, it gives CASGGQGKNIQYF. V is TRBV2 and J is TRBJ2-4; 9 bases are shared with TRBD1. The trim removed 8 bases at V and 4 bases at J, leaving 3 bases unmatched. Per the germline V gene, CDR1 is SNHLY and CDR2 is FYNNEI. The CDR3 runs 13 residues.

This clonotype showed up many times. Being one base from a much bigger clone, this may be a read error. This chain connects TRBV15 to TRBJ2-7; D possibly corresponds to TRBD1 (6 bases). The CDR3 consists of 17 residues. The V gene's germline CDR1 is LNHNV and CDR2 YYDKDF (reference sequence). CDR3 amino acids: CATSRDPSGTPSYGQYF. Here the CDR3 DNA reads TGTGCCACCAGCAGAGATCCCTCCGGGACACCTTCCTACGGGCAGTACTTC. The entire variable domain, with the rest obtained from reference TRBV15 and TRBJ2-7, is as follows: DAMVIQNPRYQVTQFGKPVTLSCSQTLNHNVMYWYQQKSSQAPKLLFHYYDKDFNNEADTPDNFQSRRPNTSFCFLDIRSPGLGDTAMYLCATSRDPSGTPSYGQYFGPGTRLTVT.

This clonotype was detected only a few times. This chain uses TRBV29-1 with TRBJ1-2; 8 bases align to TRBD1. Germline V gives CDR1 SQVTM, CDR2 ANQGSEA. V was pared by 8 bases and J by 5 bases, with 13 bases of the junction left unmatched. CDR3 length: 14 residues. CDR3 amino acids: CSPGGDRSIYGYTF. In nucleotides, the CDR3 is TGCAGCCCCGGGGGGGACAGGTCGATTTATGGCTACACCTTC.

The rearrangement uses TRBV5-6 and TRBJ1-2; no clear D gene. V was cut by 3 bases and J by 4 bases, with 31 bases left in between. The V gene's germline CDR1 is SGHDT and CDR2 YYEEEE. The CDR3 loop spans 20 amino acids. The CDR3, as DNA: TGTGCCAGCAGCTGGAAGAATAACCCGAGCGAATGGAGAGAAGGCTATGGCTACACCTTC. Translation: CASSWKNNPSEWREGYGYTF.

J is TRBJ2-1 and V is TRBV11-1; D not resolved. The CDR3 length is 14 residues. Deletions cut 1 base from V and 7 bases from J, with 11 bases between. Germline loops: CDR1 SGHAT, CDR2 FQDESV (reference sequence). The CDR3 here is CASSLVSSGNEQFF. The CDR3 nucleotides are TGTGCCAGCAGCTTAGTTAGCTCCGGGAATGAGCAGTTCTTC.